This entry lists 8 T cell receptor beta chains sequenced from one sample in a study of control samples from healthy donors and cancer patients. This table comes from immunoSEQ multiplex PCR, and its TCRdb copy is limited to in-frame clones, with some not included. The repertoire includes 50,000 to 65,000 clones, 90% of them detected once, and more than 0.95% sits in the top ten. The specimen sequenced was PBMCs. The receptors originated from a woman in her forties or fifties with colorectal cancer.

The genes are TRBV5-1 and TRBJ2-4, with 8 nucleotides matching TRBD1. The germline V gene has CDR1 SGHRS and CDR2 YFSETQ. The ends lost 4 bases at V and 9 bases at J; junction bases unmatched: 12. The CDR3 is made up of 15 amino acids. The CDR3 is CASSPLDRDGAIQYF. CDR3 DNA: TGCGCCAGCAGCCCGCTGGACAGGGACGGCGCCATTCAGTACTTC.

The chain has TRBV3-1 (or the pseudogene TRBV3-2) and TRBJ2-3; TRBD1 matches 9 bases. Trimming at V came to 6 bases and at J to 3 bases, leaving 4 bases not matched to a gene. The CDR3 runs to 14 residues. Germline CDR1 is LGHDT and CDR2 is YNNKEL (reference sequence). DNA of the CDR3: TGTGCCAGCAGTGGGACAGGGAGAACAGATACGCAGTATTTT. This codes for CASSGTGRTDTQYF.

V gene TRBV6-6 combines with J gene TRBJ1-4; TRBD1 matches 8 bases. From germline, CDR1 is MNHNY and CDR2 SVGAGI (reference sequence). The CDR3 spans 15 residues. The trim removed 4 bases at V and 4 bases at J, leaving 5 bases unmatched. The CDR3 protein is CASSFQGAYNEKLFF. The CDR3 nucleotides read TGTGCCAGCAGTTTTCAGGGGGCATATAATGAAAAACTGTTTTTT.

The CDR3 DNA reads as TGTGCCACCGCGACAGACCCTAGCACAGATACGCAGTATTTT. Its translation is CATATDPSTDTQYF. The chain employs TRBV19 and TRBJ2-3; a weak D match, TRBD1 (5 bases). V lost 10 bases and J lost 0, with 14 bases in between. The CDR3 runs 14 residues. Germline CDR1 reads LNHDA; CDR2 reads SQIVND (reference sequence).

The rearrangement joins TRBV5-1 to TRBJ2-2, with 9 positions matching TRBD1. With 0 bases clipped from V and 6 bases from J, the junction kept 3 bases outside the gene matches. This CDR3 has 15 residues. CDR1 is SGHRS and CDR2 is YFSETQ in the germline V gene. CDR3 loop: CASSLGDREAGELFF. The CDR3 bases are TGCGCCAGCAGCTTGGGGGACAGGGAAGCCGGGGAGCTGTTTTTT.

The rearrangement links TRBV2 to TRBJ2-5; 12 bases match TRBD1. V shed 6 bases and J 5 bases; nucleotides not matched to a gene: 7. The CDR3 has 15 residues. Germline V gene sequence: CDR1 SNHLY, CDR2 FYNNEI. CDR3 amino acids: CASSPGQGAFETQYF. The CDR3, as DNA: TGTGCCAGCAGCCCGGGACAGGGGGCTTTCGAGACCCAGTACTTC.

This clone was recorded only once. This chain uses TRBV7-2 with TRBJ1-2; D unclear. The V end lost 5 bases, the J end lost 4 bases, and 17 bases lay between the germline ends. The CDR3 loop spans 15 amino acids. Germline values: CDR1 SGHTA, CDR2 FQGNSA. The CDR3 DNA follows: TGTGCCAGCAGCGAATCTACCTGGGAAATCTATGGCTACACCTTC. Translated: CASSESTWEIYGYTF.

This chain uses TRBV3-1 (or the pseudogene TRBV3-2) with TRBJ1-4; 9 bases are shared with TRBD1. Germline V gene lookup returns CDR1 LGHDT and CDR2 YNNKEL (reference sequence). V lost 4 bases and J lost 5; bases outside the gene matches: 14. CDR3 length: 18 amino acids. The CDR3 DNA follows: TGTGCCAGCAGCCCCCACCGGGACAGGGAGTCAGGGAATGAAAAACTGTTTTTT. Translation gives CASSPHRDRESGNEKLFF.